The 6 T cell receptor beta chains given below trace back to one sample, sequenced in a study of blood T cell repertoires in COVID-19. This table comes from immunoSEQ multiplex PCR, and its TCRdb copy is limited to in-frame clones, with some not included. The sample has 35,000 to 45,000 clones; about 85% are singletons. Sequencing was done on a sample of peripheral blood. The receptors derive from a man in his fifties with active COVID-19.

V and J are TRBV28 and TRBJ2-4; TRBD1 aligns across 10 bases. The ends lost 8 bases at V and 7 bases at J; junction bases unmatched: 2. Germline CDR1 reads MDHEN; CDR2 reads SYDVKM. The CDR3 contains 12 residues. CDR3 sequence reads: CASEGQGNIQYF. Here the CDR3 DNA reads TGTGCCAGCGAGGGACAGGGGAACATTCAGTACTTC.

The chain combines TRBV4-3 with TRBJ2-7; 8 bases fit TRBD2. This CDR3 spans 15 amino acids. V lost 2 bases to trimming and J lost 2 bases; unmatched junction nucleotides: 5. CDR1 is LGHNA and CDR2 is YSLEER in the germline V gene. The CDR3 loop is CASSQSSGVTYEQYF. CDR3 DNA sequence: TGCGCCAGCAGCCAAAGTAGCGGGGTAACCTACGAGCAGTACTTC.

The sample holds one count of this clone. The chain has TRBV6-4 and TRBJ2-2, with 9 bases identical to TRBD2. Trimming removed 2 bases from V and 5 bases from J; junction bases left unmatched: 3. The CDR3 is 15 amino acids. Germline V gene data show CDR1 as MRHNA and CDR2 as SNTAGT. The CDR3 reads CASSDDAGGTGELFF. The CDR3 DNA reads TGTGCCAGCAGTGACGACGCGGGAGGGACCGGGGAGCTGTTTTTT.

This clone counts as medium-sized. The J gene is TRBJ2-2, the V gene TRBV7-9; no firm D call. The CDR3 is 13 residues long. CDR1 and CDR2 (germline): SEHNR, FQNEAQ (reference sequence). V was shortened by 5 bases and J by 4 bases, with 8 bases between the two germline ends. This CDR3 reads CASSVTGTGELFF. CDR3 DNA: TGTGCCAGCAGCGTAACGGGCACCGGGGAGCTGTTTTTT.

This clone came up once. The chain carries TRBV7-7 and TRBJ2-7, with D perhaps TRBD2 (5 bases). V shed 8 bases and J shed 2 bases, with 13 bases lying between them. Germline V lookup: CDR1 SSHAT, CDR2 FNYEAQ (reference sequence). The length of the CDR3 is 13 residues. In DNA, the CDR3 is TGTGCCAGCCCGGGGAGTACTGCCTACGAGCAGTACTTC. Translated, it gives CASPGSTAYEQYF.

This rearrangement joins TRBV19 to TRBJ2-5, with D tentatively TRBD1 (5 bases). V lost 9 bases and J 3 bases, leaving 17 bases between the germline ends. Germline V CDR1 and CDR2: LNHDA, SQIVND (reference sequence). The CDR3 is 14 amino acids. The DNA of the CDR3 is TGTGCCAGCCGAGCAGGGTTTTCAGAAGAGACCCAGTACTTC. This gives the protein CASRAGFSEETQYF.